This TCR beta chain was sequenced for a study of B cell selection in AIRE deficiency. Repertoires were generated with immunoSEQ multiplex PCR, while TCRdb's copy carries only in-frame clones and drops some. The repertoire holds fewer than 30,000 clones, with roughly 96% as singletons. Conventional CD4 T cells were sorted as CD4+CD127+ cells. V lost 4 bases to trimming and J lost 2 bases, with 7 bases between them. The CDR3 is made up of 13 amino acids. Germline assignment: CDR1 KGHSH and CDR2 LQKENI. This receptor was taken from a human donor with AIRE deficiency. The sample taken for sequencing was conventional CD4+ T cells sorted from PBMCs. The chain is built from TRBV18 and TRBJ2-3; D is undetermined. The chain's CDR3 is CASSRGDTDTQYF. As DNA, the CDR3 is TGTGCCAGCTCACGTGGTGACACAGATACGCAGTATTTT.